This T cell receptor (beta chain) was obtained from a study of OX40 agonist ivuxolimab in advanced cancers. As regards this clone: Its antigen is currently unknown.

The table came from immunoSEQ multiplex PCR; TCRdb's copy has only in-frame clones and leaves some out. The sample includes about 76,000 clones, 70% to 90% seen only once; the top ten take more than 1.5%. Study conclusions and caveats: More expanded clones were seen, on average, in CD8+ T cells than in CD4+.

J gave up 9 bases and V 5 bases, and 7 bases lay outside the gene matches. Germline-derived CDR1 and CDR2 are LNHDA and SQIVND (reference sequence). The CDR3 covers 13 residues. This sequence was found in an adult with an advanced solid tumor such as melanoma, head and neck, liver or kidney cancer. The chain is built from TRBV19 and TRBJ1-2; 9 positions match TRBD1. Sequencing used CD4+ or CD8+ T cells sorted from blood, obtained in a trial of the OX40 agonist ivuxolimab. Written as DNA, the CDR3 is TGTGCCAGTAGTTCCACAGGGGGCAATCGCTACACCTTC. Amino acid sequence: CASSSTGGNRYTF.